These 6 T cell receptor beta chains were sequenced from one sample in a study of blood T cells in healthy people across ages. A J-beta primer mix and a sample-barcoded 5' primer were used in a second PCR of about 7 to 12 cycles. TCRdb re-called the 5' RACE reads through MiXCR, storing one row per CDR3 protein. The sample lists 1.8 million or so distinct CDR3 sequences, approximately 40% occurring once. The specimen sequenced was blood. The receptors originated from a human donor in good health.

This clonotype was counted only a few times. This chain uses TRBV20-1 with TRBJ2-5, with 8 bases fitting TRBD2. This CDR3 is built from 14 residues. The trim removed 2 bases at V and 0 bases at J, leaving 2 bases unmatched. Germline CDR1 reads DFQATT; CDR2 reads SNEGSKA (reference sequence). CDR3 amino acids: CSARPGGNQETQYF. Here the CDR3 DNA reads TGCAGTGCTAGACCGGGGGGGAACCAAGAGACCCAGTACTTC.

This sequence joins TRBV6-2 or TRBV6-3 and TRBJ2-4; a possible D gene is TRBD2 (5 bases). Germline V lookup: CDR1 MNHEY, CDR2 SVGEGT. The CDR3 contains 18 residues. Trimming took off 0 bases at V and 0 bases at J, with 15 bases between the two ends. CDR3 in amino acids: CASSYSGEGLIAKNIQYF. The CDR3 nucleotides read TGTGCCAGCAGTTACTCGGGTGAGGGCCTGATAGCCAAAAACATTCAGTACTTC.

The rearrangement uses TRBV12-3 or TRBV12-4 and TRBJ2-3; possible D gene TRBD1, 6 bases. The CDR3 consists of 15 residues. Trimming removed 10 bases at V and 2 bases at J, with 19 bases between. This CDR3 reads CATYRRGSPTDTQYF. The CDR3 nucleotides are TGTGCCACCTATCGTAGGGGGAGCCCCACAGATACGCAGTATTTT.

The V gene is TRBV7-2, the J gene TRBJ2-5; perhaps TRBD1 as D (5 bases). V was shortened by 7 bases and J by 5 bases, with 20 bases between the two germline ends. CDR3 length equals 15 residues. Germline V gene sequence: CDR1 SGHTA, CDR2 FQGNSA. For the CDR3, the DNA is TGTGCCAGCAATCTAGGGGCGCTTTCTCGGGAGACCCAGTACTTC. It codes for CASNLGALSRETQYF. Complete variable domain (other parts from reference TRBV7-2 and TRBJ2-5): GAGVSQSPSNKVTEKGKDVELRCDPISGHTALYWYRQSLGQGLEFLIYFQGNSAPDKSGLPSDRFSAERTGGSVSTLTIQRTQQEDSAVYLCASNLGALSRETQYFGPGTRLLVL.

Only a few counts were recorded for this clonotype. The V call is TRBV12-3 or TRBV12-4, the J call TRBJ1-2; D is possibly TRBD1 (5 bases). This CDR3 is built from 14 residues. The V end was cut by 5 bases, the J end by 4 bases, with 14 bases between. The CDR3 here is CASSNFQGTYGYTF. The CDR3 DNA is TGTGCCAGCAGTAATTTCCAGGGAACCTATGGCTACACCTTC.

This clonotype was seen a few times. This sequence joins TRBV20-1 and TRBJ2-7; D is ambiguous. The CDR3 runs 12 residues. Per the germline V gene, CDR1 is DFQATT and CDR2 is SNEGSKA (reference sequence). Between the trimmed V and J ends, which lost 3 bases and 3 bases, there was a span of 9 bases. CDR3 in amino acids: CSASIQHYEQYF. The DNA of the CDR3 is TGCAGTGCTAGTATCCAGCACTACGAGCAGTACTTC.